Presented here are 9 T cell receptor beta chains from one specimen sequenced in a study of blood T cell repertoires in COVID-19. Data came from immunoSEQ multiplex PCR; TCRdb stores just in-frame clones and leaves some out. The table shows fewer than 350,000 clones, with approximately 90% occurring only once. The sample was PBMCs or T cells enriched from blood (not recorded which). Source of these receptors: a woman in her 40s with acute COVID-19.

The CDR3 protein is CSVTGYSGGTSYNEQFF. The CDR3 DNA reads as TGCAGCGTTACAGGCTATAGCGGGGGGACCTCCTACAATGAGCAGTTCTTC. This sequence joins TRBV29-1 and TRBJ2-1, with 10 bases fitting TRBD2. This CDR3 is 17 amino acids long. Germline CDR1 SQVTM, CDR2 ANQGSEA. Unmatched junction bases numbered 10, after V lost 5 bases and J lost 0 bases.

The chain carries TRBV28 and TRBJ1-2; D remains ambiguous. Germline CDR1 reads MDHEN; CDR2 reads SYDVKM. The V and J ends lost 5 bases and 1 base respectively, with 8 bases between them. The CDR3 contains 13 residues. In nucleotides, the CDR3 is TGTGCCAGCAGTCTACGATATAACTATGGCTACACCTTC. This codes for CASSLRYNYGYTF.

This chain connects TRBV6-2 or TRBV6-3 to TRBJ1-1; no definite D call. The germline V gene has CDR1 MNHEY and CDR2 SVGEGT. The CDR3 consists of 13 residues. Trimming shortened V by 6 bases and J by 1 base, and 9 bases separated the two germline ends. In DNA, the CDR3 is TGTGCCAGCAGCCTGACTACGAACACTGAAGCTTTCTTT. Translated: CASSLTTNTEAFF.

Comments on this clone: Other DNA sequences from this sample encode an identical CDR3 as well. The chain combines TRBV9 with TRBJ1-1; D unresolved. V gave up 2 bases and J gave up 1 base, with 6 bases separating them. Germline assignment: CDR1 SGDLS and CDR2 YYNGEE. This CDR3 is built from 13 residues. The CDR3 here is CASSVTSNTEAFF. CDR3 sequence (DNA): TGTGCCAGCAGCGTGACATCGAACACTGAAGCTTTCTTT.

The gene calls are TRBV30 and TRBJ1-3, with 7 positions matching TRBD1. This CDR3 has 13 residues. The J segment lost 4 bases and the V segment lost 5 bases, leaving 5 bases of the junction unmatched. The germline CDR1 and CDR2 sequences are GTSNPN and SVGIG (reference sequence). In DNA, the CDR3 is TGTGCCTGGGATACAGGGGCCGGAAACACCATATATTTT. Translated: CAWDTGAGNTIYF.

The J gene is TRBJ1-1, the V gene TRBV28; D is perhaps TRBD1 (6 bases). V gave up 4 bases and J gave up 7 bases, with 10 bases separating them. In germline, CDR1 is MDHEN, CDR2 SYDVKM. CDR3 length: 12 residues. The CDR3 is CASSSRTDEAFF. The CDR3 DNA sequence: TGTGCCAGCAGTTCCCGGACAGATGAAGCTTTCTTT.

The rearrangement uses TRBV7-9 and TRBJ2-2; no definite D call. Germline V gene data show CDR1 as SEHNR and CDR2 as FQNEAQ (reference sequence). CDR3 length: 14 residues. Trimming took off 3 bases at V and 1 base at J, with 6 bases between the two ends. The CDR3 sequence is CASSLSGNTGELFF. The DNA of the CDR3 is TGTGCCAGCAGCTTGTCGGGGAACACCGGGGAGCTGTTTTTT.

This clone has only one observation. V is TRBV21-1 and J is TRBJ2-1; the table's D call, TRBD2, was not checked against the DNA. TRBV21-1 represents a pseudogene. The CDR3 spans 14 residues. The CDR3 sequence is CASSNWRERGEQFF. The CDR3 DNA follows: TGTGCCAGCAGCAATTGGCGGGAGCGGGGTGAGCAGTTCTTC.

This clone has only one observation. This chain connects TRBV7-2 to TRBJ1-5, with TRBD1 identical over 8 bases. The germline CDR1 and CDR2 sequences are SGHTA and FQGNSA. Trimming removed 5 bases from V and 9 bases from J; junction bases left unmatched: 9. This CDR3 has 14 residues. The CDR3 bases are TGTGCCAGCAGCCTCGGACAGGGCGTAACGCCCCAGCATTTT. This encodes CASSLGQGVTPQHF. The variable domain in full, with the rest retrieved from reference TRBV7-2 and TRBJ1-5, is GAGVSQSPSNKVTEKGKDVELRCDPISGHTALYWYRQSLGQGLEFLIYFQGNSAPDKSGLPSDRFSAERTGGSVSTLTIQRTQQEDSAVYLCASSLGQGVTPQHFGDGTRLSIL.